A selection of T cell receptor beta chains follows, all from one sample in a study of blood T cells in healthy people across ages. TCRdb re-called the 5' RACE reads through MiXCR, storing one row per CDR3 protein. The data hold 1.5 million to 2 million distinct CDR3 sequences, with about 39% observed a single time. Sample: blood. Receptors were obtained from a human donor in good health. The CDR3 runs from the conserved cysteine through the conserved F or W. Each record gives: clone size, J gene, D gene, V gene, CDR3 protein, CDR3 DNA. The D gene is left open where the match is weak. For some rows the clone size is stated as once, few or many, or as a class when expanded; others skip it.

.,TRBJ2-7,.,TRBV4-3,CASFVGVRYYEQYF,TGCGCCAGCTTTGTTGGGGTGCGTTACTACGAGCAGTACTTC
few,TRBJ1-5,TRBD1,TRBV20-1,CSARDRGGQGDQPQHF,TGCAGTGCTAGAGATAGGGGAGGACAGGGGGATCAGCCCCAGCATTTT
few,TRBJ2-1,.,TRBV6-1,CASNRILGNEQFF,TGTGCCAGCAACAGGATCTTAGGCAATGAGCAGTTCTTC
.,TRBJ2-7,.,TRBV3-1,CASSQIRDITYEQYF,TGTGCCAGCAGCCAAATCAGAGACATCACCTACGAGCAGTACTTC
few,TRBJ2-3,TRBD1,TRBV29-1,CSVALGQADTQYF,TGCAGCGTTGCTTTGGGACAGGCAGATACGCAGTATTTT
.,TRBJ2-7,TRBD1,TRBV7-2,CASSLDRGPYNEQYF,TGTGCCAGCAGCTTGGACAGGGGGCCTTACAATGAGCAGTACTTC
.,TRBJ2-1,.,TRBV10-3,CAISVSSNEQFF,TGTGCCATCAGTGTTAGCAGTAATGAGCAGTTCTTC
.,TRBJ1-5,.,TRBV6-2/TRBV6-3,CASNAVVNQPQHF,TGTGCCAGCAATGCGGTGGTTAATCAGCCCCAGCATTTT
.,TRBJ1-2,TRBD1,TRBV28,CATKTGDGYTF,TGTGCTACGAAAACAGGGGACGGCTACACCTTC
.,TRBJ2-7,TRBD2,TRBV29-1,CSVPRTSGSYEQYF,TGCAGCGTTCCGAGGACTAGCGGGAGCTACGAGCAGTACTTC
.,TRBJ1-1,.,TRBV3-1,CASSRVGQTTSPFF,TGTGCCAGCAGCCGGGTAGGACAGACCACTTCCCCTTTCTTT
few,TRBJ2-7,TRBD1,TRBV5-1,CASGRQGSSDEQYF,TGCGCCAGCGGCCGACAGGGCTCCAGCGACGAGCAGTACTTC